A single sample is the source of the 20 T cell receptor beta chains below, sequenced in a study of a mutant IDH1 vaccine in newly diagnosed glioma. No antigens are known for them. Some clones are missing from TCRdb's copy, which holds only in-frame ones; the method was immunoSEQ multiplex PCR. Of more than 50,000 clones in the sample, roughly two thirds were seen once. Time point of the sample: week 47, end of study. Every vaccination contained 300 ug of the mutant IDH1 20-mer peptide and was paired with topical imiquimod. The sample in question was peripheral blood mononuclear cells (PBMCs), obtained from a glioma patient whose treatment included an IDH1 peptide vaccine. These receptors were obtained from a man aged 40-49 years with glioma. Some clones in this sample may be carry-over from other donors' samples.

The chain is built from TRBV2 and TRBJ2-2; the match to TRBD1 covers 8 bases. CDR3 length equals 14 residues. The V gene end was trimmed by 8 bases and the J gene end by 1 base; junction bases not matched to a gene: 3. CDR1 is SNHLY and CDR2 is FYNNEI in the germline V gene. In nucleotides, the CDR3 is TGTGCCAGCGGAGGGACAGGGAACACCGGGGAGCTGTTTTTT. This gives the protein CASGGTGNTGELFF.

The V and J genes are TRBV6-5 and TRBJ2-7, with D possibly being TRBD1 or TRBD2 (5 bases each). The V end lost 6 bases, the J end lost 3 bases, and 9 bases lay between the germline ends. Germline V CDR1 and CDR2: MNHEY, SVGAGI. The CDR3 has 12 residues. CDR3: CASRGDSYEQYF. In DNA, the CDR3 is TGTGCCAGCAGGGGAGACAGCTACGAGCAGTACTTC.

This rearrangement joins TRBV28 to TRBJ1-6, with D uncertain. The CDR3 length is 14 residues. The ends were cut back, 4 bases at V and 7 bases at J, with 11 bases in the middle. Germline V gives CDR1 MDHEN, CDR2 SYDVKM. CDR3 nucleotide sequence: TGTGCCAGCAGTTCGAGTCCTCGGAATTCACCCCTCCACTTT. It codes for CASSSSPRNSPLHF.

The chain combines TRBV6-1 with TRBJ2-6; TRBD1 is a possible D gene (6 bases). Germline loops: CDR1 MNHNS, CDR2 SASEGT. V was pared by 6 bases and J by 0 bases, with 9 bases between. The CDR3 has 15 residues. CDR3 in DNA: TGTGCCAGCAGCTACAGGGTCTCTGGGGCCAACGTCCTGACTTTC. Translated: CASSYRVSGANVLTF.

The rearrangement joins TRBV18 to TRBJ2-7, with TRBD2 as a possible D gene (6 bases). Trimming took 6 bases from V and 5 from J, leaving 23 bases between them. CDR1 KGHSH and CDR2 LQKENI come from the germline V gene. The CDR3 covers 16 residues. The CDR3 reads CASSRDKPGLKDEQYF. The CDR3 DNA is TGTGCCAGCTCGCGAGATAAACCGGGACTGAAAGACGAGCAGTACTTC.

In its sample, this clone was seen a few times. The rearrangement links TRBV7-9 to TRBJ2-7; D not resolved. Germline lookup yields CDR1 SEHNR and CDR2 FQNEAQ (reference sequence). The CDR3 covers 12 residues. Trimming took 5 bases from V and 4 from J, leaving 9 bases between them. The DNA for the CDR3 is TGTGCCAGCAGCCAAGACAAGTACGAGCAGTACTTC. This gives the protein CASSQDKYEQYF.

This clone has a handful of counts. Distinct nucleotide sequences in the sample also encode this CDR3. This chain connects TRBV30 to TRBJ2-1; D call uncertain. V lost 0 bases and J lost 4, with 10 bases in between. Germline CDR1 reads GTSNPN; CDR2 reads SVGIG (reference sequence). The CDR3 is 14 residues long. CDR3 region: CAWSVGSVYNEQFF. The CDR3 nucleotides read TGTGCCTGGAGTGTAGGTTCGGTGTACAATGAGCAGTTCTTC.

The table lists this clone with a count of one. The chain employs TRBV9 and TRBJ1-1; a weak D match, TRBD1 (5 bases). Deletions cut 0 bases from V and 2 bases from J, with 14 bases between. The CDR3 sequence is 16 residues long. CDR1 SGDLS and CDR2 YYNGEE come from the germline V gene. The CDR3 loop reads CASSVVRSGDNTEAFF. The CDR3 DNA reads as TGTGCCAGCAGCGTAGTGCGATCGGGGGACAACACTGAAGCTTTCTTT.

V is TRBV6-1 and J is TRBJ1-5; TRBD1 matches at 8 bases. This CDR3 comprises 16 residues. From germline, CDR1 is MNHNS and CDR2 SASEGT. Germline trimming cut 3 bases from V and 0 bases from J; bases unmatched to any gene: 4. In DNA, the CDR3 is TGTGCCAGCAGTGAGGGGGACAGGATTAGCAATCAGCCCCAGCATTTT. Amino acids: CASSEGDRISNQPQHF.

This clone was seen just once. V is TRBV19 and J is TRBJ1-2; 7 bases are a match to TRBD1. Germline CDR1 LNHDA, CDR2 SQIVND (reference sequence). This CDR3 has 13 residues. V lost 5 bases and J lost 3; bases outside the gene matches: 3. CDR3 region: CASSPDRDYGYTF. The CDR3 DNA is TGTGCCAGTAGTCCAGACAGGGACTATGGCTACACCTTC.

This clone was recorded many times. V is TRBV9 and J is TRBJ1-1; TRBD1 matches at 8 bases. This CDR3 region has 17 residues. The V gene's germline CDR1 is SGDLS and CDR2 YYNGEE. Trimming at V came to 3 bases and at J to 1 base, leaving 11 bases not matched to a gene. The CDR3 spells CASSGPQDRVPNTEAFF. DNA of the CDR3: TGTGCCAGCAGCGGCCCCCAGGACAGGGTACCGAACACTGAAGCTTTCTTT.

The chain employs TRBV5-1 and TRBJ2-5; D is uncertain. This CDR3 has 12 residues. The germline V gene encodes CDR1 SGHRS and CDR2 YFSETQ. V was shortened by 2 bases and J by 5 bases, with 7 bases between the two germline ends. The CDR3 loop is CASSLGFETQYF. CDR3 DNA: TGCGCCAGCAGCTTAGGTTTTGAGACCCAGTACTTC.

This chain links TRBV30 with TRBJ1-6; D not resolved. The CDR3 totals 16 residues. Trimming pared 3 bases from V and 7 bases from J, leaving 19 bases between. Germline V CDR1 and CDR2: GTSNPN, SVGIG (reference sequence). CDR3 protein: CAWRSGRNYGNSPLHF. In DNA form, the CDR3 reads TGTGCCTGGAGATCCGGCAGGAATTACGGGAATTCACCCCTCCACTTT. Variable domain in full (rest from reference TRBV30 and TRBJ1-6): SQTIHQWPATLVQPVGSPLSLECTVEGTSNPNLYWYRQAAGRGLQLLFYSVGIGQISSEVPQNLSASRPQDRQFILSSKKLLLSDSGFYLCAWRSGRNYGNSPLHFGNGTRLTVT.

This clone appeared a single time. The chain is built from TRBV2 and TRBJ1-6; 10 bases agree with TRBD1. The J segment lost 5 bases and the V segment lost 3 bases, leaving 4 bases of the junction unmatched. Germline CDR1 SNHLY, CDR2 FYNNEI. This CDR3 spans 16 amino acids. The CDR3 reads CASSEVTGGDNSPLHF. CDR3 nucleotide sequence: TGTGCCAGCAGTGAGGTGACAGGGGGCGATAATTCACCCCTCCACTTT. Full variable domain (outside the CDR3, taken from reference TRBV2 and TRBJ1-6): EPEVTQTPSHQVTQMGQEVILRCVPISNHLYFYWYRQILGQKVEFLVSFYNNEISEKSEIFDDQFSVERPDGSNFTLKIRSTKLEDSAMYFCASSEVTGGDNSPLHFGNGTRLTVT.

The chain uses TRBV19 and TRBJ1-1; D unclear. CDR3 length equals 11 residues. In germline, CDR1 is LNHDA, CDR2 SQIVND (reference sequence). V lost 6 bases to trimming and J lost 1 base, with 3 bases between them. The chain's CDR3 is CASRRNTEAFF. The CDR3 region has the DNA TGTGCCAGTAGGCGGAACACTGAAGCTTTCTTT.

This clone was counted only a few times. The J gene is TRBJ1-5, the V gene TRBV6-5; the match to TRBD1 covers 9 bases. V lost 6 bases and J lost 6; bases outside the gene matches: 6. This CDR3 contains 14 residues. CDR1 is MNHEY and CDR2 is SVGAGI in the germline V gene. CDR3 loop: CASSSGQGSQPQHF. CDR3 nucleotide sequence: TGTGCCAGCAGCTCGGGACAGGGTTCTCAGCCCCAGCATTTT.

This chain links TRBV2 with TRBJ1-1; 7 bases are a match to TRBD1. V gave up 5 bases and J gave up 2 bases; unmatched junction bases: 5. CDR3 length equals 14 residues. Germline assignment: CDR1 SNHLY and CDR2 FYNNEI. The CDR3 bases are TGTGCCAGCAGTTCACAGGGGTTTAACACTGAAGCTTTCTTT. As protein: CASSSQGFNTEAFF.

This clone has a handful of counts. Other DNA sequences in the sample encode the same CDR3. The V gene is TRBV2, the J gene TRBJ1-4, with no clear D. The germline V gene has CDR1 SNHLY and CDR2 FYNNEI. The V end lost 6 bases, the J end lost 7 bases, and 6 bases lay between the germline ends. This CDR3 spans 11 amino acids. For the CDR3, the DNA is TGTGCCAGCAGGGGCGGTGAAAAACTGTTTTTT. Translation gives CASRGGEKLFF. Together with reference TRBV2 and TRBJ1-4, the CDR3 gives the full variable domain: EPEVTQTPSHQVTQMGQEVILRCVPISNHLYFYWYRQILGQKVEFLVSFYNNEISEKSEIFDDQFSVERPDGSNFTLKIRSTKLEDSAMYFCASRGGEKLFFGSGTQLSVL.

The chain uses TRBV5-1 and TRBJ1-3; D remains ambiguous. Trimming left V 3 bases short and J 3 bases short, with 10 bases between. The germline CDR1 and CDR2 sequences are SGHRS and YFSETQ. The CDR3 is 14 amino acids. CDR3 amino acids: CASSSTPLGNTIYF. CDR3 bases: TGCGCCAGCAGCTCGACACCGCTTGGAAACACCATATATTTT.

The J gene is TRBJ1-5, the V gene TRBV4-1; 7 bases agree with TRBD1. V lost 3 bases and J lost 0; bases outside the gene matches: 2. Germline loops: CDR1 MGHRA, CDR2 YSYEKL. CDR3 length: 15 amino acids. CDR3: CASSHTGDSNQPQHF. The CDR3 DNA follows: TGCGCCAGCAGCCATACAGGGGATAGCAATCAGCCCCAGCATTTT.